This T cell receptor beta chain was sequenced during a study of blood T cell repertoires in COVID-19. Germline CDR1 SQVTM, CDR2 ANQGSEA. CDR3 size: 15 residues. V shed 7 bases and J shed 1 base, with 20 bases lying between them. Sequencing was performed with immunoSEQ multiplex PCR; in TCRdb, only in-frame clones are kept and a portion is missing. The table has some 99,000 clones, nearly 90% seen once. This receptor was obtained from a man between 65 and 85 years old with acute or convalescent COVID-19. Sequencing used peripheral blood. The chain recombines TRBV29-1 with TRBJ2-7; D is perhaps TRBD1 (5 bases). CDR3 protein: CSERGTGERSYEQYV. The CDR3 region has the DNA TGCAGCGAAAGGGGAACAGGAGAGAGATCCTACGAGCAGTACGTC.